This section outlines one T cell receptor (beta chain) sequence together with its context. Its matching antigen is unknown. One end of the junction varies from germline; a read error may be responsible. This entry is derived from a study of T-cell reconstitution after alpha-beta-depleted transplantation in children. Study-level findings and limits: Among T cells one year after transplant, newly produced cells accounted for most counts and diversity. There were some patients whose high TCRbeta diversity at day 60 came from surviving recipient T cells and thymic progenitors.

Unique molecular identifiers were incorporated into the prepared TCRbeta library. MiXCR, applied by TCRdb to the PCR reads, yields one record per CDR3 protein. Here the sample spans 330,000 or so distinct CDR3 sequences, over 7.5% being singletons. The CDR3 loop spans 12 amino acids. Germline V gives CDR1 KGHSH, CDR2 LQKENI. J is TRBJ1-1 and V is TRBV18; unclear D gene. Source: peripheral blood, taken 360 days after TCRalphabeta/CD19-depleted stem cell transplant. This clonotype was obtained from a female patient between 2 and 15 years old who had a stem cell transplant for Fanconi anemia, so the T cells may come from the graft donor. The CDR3 DNA is TGTGCCAGCTCCCCACGAGACGATGAAGCTTTCTTT. Residues: CASSPRDDEAFF.